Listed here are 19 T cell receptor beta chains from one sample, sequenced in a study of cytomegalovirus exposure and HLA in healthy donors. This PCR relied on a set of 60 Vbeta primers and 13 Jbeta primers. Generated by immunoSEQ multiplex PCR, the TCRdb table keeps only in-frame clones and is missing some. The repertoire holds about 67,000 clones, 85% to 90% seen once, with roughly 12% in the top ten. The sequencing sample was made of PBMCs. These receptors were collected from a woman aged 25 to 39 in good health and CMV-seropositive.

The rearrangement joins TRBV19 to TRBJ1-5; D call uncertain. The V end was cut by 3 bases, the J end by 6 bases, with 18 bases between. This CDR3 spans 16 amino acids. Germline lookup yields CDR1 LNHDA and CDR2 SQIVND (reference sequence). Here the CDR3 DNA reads TGTGCCAGTAGTATGGAGGACGGCTGGGCAAGTCAGCCCCAGCATTTT. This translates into CASSMEDGWASQPQHF.

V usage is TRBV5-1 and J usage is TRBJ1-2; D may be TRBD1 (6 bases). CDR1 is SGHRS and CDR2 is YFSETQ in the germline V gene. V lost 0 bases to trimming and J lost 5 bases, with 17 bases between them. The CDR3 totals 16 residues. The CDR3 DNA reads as TGCGCCAGCAGCTTGGATGGGGGGGCGCAGAGGTATGGCTACACCTTC. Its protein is CASSLDGGAQRYGYTF. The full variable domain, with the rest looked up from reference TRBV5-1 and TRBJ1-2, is KAGVTQTPRYLIKTRGQQVTLSCSPISGHRSVSWYQQTPGQGLQFLFEYFSETQRNKGNFPGRFSGRQFSNSRSEMNVSTLELGDSALYLCASSLDGGAQRYGYTFGSGTRLTVV.

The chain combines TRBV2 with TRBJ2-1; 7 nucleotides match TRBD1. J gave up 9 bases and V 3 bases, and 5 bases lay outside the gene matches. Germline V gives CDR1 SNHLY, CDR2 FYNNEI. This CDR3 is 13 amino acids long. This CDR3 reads CASSDHRDSEQFF. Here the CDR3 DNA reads TGTGCCAGCAGTGATCACCGGGACAGTGAGCAGTTCTTC.

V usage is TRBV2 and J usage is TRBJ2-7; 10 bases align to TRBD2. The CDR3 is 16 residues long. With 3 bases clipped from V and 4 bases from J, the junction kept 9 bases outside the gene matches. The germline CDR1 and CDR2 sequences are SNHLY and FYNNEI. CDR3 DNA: TGTGCCAGCAGTGACCTCGGCCTAGCGGGAGATTACGAGCAGTACTTC. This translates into CASSDLGLAGDYEQYF.

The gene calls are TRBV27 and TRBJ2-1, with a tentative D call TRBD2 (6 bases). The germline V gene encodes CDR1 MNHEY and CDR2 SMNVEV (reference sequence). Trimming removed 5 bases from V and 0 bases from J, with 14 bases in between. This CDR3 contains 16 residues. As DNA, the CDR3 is TGTGCCAGCAGTGCCCCCACTAGCTACTCCTACAATGAGCAGTTCTTC. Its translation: CASSAPTSYSYNEQFF.

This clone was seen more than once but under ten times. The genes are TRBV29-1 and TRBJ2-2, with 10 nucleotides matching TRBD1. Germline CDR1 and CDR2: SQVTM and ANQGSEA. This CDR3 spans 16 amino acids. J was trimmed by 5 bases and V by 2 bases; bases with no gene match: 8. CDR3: CSVEFRRTGGTGELFF. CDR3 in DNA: TGCAGCGTTGAATTCCGTCGGACAGGGGGAACCGGGGAGCTGTTTTTT.

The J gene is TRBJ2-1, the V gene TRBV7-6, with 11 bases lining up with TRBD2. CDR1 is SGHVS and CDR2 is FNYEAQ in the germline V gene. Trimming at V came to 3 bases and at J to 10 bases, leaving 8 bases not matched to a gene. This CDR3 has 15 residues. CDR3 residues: CASSLGDVAGGEQFF. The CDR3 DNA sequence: TGTGCCAGCAGCTTGGGGGATGTAGCGGGAGGGGAGCAGTTCTTC.

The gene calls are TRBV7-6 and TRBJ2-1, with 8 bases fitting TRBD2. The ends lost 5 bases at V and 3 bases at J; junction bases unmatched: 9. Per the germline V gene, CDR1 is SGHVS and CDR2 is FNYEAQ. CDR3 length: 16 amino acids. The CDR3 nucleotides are TGTGCCAGCAGCCCTATTAGCGGGAAGAACTACAATGAGCAGTTCTTC. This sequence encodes CASSPISGKNYNEQFF.

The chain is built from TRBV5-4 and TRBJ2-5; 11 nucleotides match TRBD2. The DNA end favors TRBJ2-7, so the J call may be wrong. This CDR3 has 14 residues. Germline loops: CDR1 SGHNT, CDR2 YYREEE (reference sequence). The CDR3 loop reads CASSLASGRYEQYF. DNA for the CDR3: TGTGCCAGCAGCTTGGCTAGCGGGAGGTACGAGCAGTACTTC.

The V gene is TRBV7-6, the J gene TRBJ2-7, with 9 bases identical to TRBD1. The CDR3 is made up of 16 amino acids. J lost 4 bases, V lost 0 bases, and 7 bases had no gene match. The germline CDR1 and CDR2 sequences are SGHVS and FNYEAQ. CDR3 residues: CASSLAPGQGGYEQYF. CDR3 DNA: TGTGCCAGCAGCTTAGCGCCGGGACAGGGTGGTTACGAGCAGTACTTC.

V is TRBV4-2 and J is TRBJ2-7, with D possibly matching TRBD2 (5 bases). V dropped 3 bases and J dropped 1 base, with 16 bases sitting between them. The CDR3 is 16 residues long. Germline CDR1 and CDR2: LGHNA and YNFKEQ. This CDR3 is CASSHKEAGGSYEQYF. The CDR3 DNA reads TGTGCCAGCAGCCACAAAGAGGCGGGCGGATCCTACGAGCAGTACTTC.

DNA of the CDR3: TGTGCCAGCAGCGACATCAGGGGACAAGTATTCAAAGATACGCAGTATTTT. Residues: CASSDIRGQVFKDTQYF. The gene calls are TRBV27 and TRBJ2-3; tentatively, D is TRBD1 (6 bases). The CDR3 sequence is 17 residues long. V lost 6 bases to trimming and J lost 5 bases, with 24 bases between them. Per the germline V gene, CDR1 is MNHEY and CDR2 is SMNVEV (reference sequence).

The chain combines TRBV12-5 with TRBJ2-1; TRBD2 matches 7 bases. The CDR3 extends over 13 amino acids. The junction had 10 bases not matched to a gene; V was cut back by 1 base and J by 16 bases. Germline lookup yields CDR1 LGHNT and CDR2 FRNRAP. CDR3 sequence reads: CASGLGSGLEYFF. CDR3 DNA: TGTGCTAGTGGTTTGGGTAGCGGGCTTGAGTACTTCTTC.

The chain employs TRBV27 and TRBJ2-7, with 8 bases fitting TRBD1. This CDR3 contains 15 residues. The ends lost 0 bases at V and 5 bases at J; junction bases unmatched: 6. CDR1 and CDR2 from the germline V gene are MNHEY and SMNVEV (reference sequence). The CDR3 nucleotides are TGTGCCAGCAGTTTATCCGGACAGGGAGTCCACGAGCAGTACTTC. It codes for CASSLSGQGVHEQYF.

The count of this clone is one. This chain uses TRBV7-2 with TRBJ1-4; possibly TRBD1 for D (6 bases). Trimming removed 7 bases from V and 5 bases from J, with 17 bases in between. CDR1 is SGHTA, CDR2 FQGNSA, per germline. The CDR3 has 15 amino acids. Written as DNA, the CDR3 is TGTGCCAGCACGCACGGACAGCGACAGAATGAAAAACTGTTTTTT. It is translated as CASTHGQRQNEKLFF.

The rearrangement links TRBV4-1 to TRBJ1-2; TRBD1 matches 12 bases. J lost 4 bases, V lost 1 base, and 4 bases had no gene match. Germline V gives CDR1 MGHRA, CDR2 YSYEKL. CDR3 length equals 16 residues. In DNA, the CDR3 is TGCGCCAGCAGCCAAGGTCCGGGACAGGGGGCCTATGGCTACACCTTC. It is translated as CASSQGPGQGAYGYTF.

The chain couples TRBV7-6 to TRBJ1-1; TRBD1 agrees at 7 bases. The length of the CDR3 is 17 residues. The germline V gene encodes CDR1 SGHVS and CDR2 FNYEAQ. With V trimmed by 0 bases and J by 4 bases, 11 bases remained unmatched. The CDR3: CASSLAFGTGDATEAFF. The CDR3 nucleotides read TGTGCCAGCAGCTTAGCGTTTGGCACAGGGGATGCCACTGAAGCTTTCTTT.

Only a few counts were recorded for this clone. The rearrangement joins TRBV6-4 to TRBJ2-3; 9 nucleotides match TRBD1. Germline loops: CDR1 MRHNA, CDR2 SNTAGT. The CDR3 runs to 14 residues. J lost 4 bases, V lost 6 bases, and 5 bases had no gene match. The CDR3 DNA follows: TGTGCCAGCAGCCGGGACAGGGCAGCAGATACGCAGTATTTT. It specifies CASSRDRAADTQYF.

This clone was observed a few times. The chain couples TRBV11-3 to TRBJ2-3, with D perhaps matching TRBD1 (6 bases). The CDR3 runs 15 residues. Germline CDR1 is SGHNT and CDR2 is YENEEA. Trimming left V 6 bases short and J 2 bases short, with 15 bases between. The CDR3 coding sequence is TGTGCCAGCAGTGGGGGCCAGGGTCACACAGATACGCAGTATTTT. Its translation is CASSGGQGHTDTQYF.